Included here is one TCR beta chain sequence, with context. The CDR3 is made up of 14 amino acids. V was clipped by 5 bases and J by 1 base, with 12 bases between them. The V gene's germline CDR1 is MNHEY and CDR2 SMNVEV (reference sequence). The data were taken from a study of technical replicates of blood from a handful of donors. The data were produced by immunoSEQ multiplex PCR, yet TCRdb's version contains in-frame clones alone and is incomplete. The sample lists some 77,000 clones; just under 95% were seen once. Sequencing used T cells isolated from PBMCs. The chain has TRBV27 and TRBJ2-7; TRBD2 is a possible D gene (5 bases). This clonotype was sampled from a human donor in good health. CDR3 loop: CASSPTRMSYEQYF. The DNA of the CDR3 is TGTGCCAGCAGTCCCACTAGGATGTCCTACGAGCAGTACTTC.